These T cell receptor beta chains were read from a single sample in a study of blood T cell repertoires in COVID-19. This table comes from immunoSEQ multiplex PCR, and its TCRdb copy is limited to in-frame clones, with some not included. The data contain around 140,000 clones, 84% of them seen just once; the ten biggest clones take up 3.5% to 5%. The specimen sequenced was PBMCs or T cells enriched from blood (not recorded which). These TCRs come from a man over 45 in a cohort exposed to, infected with or recovered from COVID-19 (not recorded which). Each CDR3 is given with its conserved first and last residue. D genes are given only for firm matches. Expanded clones are given a class, and other clones once, few, many or no size at all.

v_gene: TRBV11-2
abundance: NA
j_gene: TRBJ1-1
d_gene: NA
CDR3aa: CASSLGAVNTEAFF

v_gene: TRBV18
abundance: few
j_gene: TRBJ1-2
d_gene: NA
CDR3aa: CASSPSRSSGRYGYTF

v_gene: TRBV5-1
abundance: NA
j_gene: TRBJ2-3
d_gene: NA
CDR3aa: CASSLDTASTDTQYF

v_gene: TRBV9
abundance: NA
j_gene: TRBJ2-7
d_gene: TRBD1
CDR3aa: CASSLRQGPHEQYF

v_gene: TRBV5-4
abundance: NA
j_gene: TRBJ1-2
d_gene: NA
CDR3aa: CASSLDLQQTYGYTF

v_gene: TRBV2
abundance: NA
j_gene: TRBJ2-3
d_gene: NA
CDR3aa: CASSEGGPGEDTQYF

v_gene: TRBV7-3
abundance: NA
j_gene: TRBJ2-2
d_gene: NA
CDR3aa: CASSLSGTGELFF

v_gene: TRBV19
abundance: NA
j_gene: TRBJ2-5
d_gene: TRBD2
CDR3aa: CASSLGTSGRRETQYF

v_gene: TRBV18
abundance: NA
j_gene: TRBJ1-1
d_gene: NA
CDR3aa: CASSPPARTEAFF

v_gene: TRBV9
abundance: NA
j_gene: TRBJ1-1
d_gene: NA
CDR3aa: CASSVGFPMNTEAFF

v_gene: TRBV5-5
abundance: NA
j_gene: TRBJ2-7
d_gene: NA
CDR3aa: CASSYREGYEQYF

v_gene: TRBV18
abundance: NA
j_gene: TRBJ2-3
d_gene: TRBD2
CDR3aa: CASSLSPGLVSPDTQYF

v_gene: TRBV2
abundance: NA
j_gene: TRBJ2-1
d_gene: TRBD2
CDR3aa: CASRDYEGSEQFF

v_gene: TRBV4-2
abundance: NA
j_gene: TRBJ2-7
d_gene: NA
CDR3aa: CASSQGRVSYEQYF

v_gene: TRBV27
abundance: once
j_gene: TRBJ1-1
d_gene: TRBD1
CDR3aa: CASSLGTGHTEAFF

v_gene: TRBV28
abundance: NA
j_gene: TRBJ2-7
d_gene: NA
CDR3aa: CASSPPARASEQYF

v_gene: TRBV3-1/TRBV3-2
abundance: NA
j_gene: TRBJ1-4
d_gene: NA
CDR3aa: CASSQSVGGPGEKLFF

v_gene: TRBV12-3/TRBV12-4
abundance: NA
j_gene: TRBJ2-7
d_gene: TRBD2
CDR3aa: CASSTGTSEQYF